This T cell receptor beta chain was obtained from a study of cytomegalovirus exposure and HLA in healthy donors. Study-wide results and limits: In vitro assays verified that a few CMV-associated chains recognized CMV antigens specifically.

PCR involved 60 Vbeta and 13 Jbeta primers. The method was immunoSEQ multiplex PCR; TCRdb's version includes in-frame clones alone and lacks a portion of them. The table lists around 150,000 clones, 76% of them singletons, with around 1.4% in the top ten. This clone was observed a handful of times. Its antigen is unidentified. The CDR3 has 14 amino acids. Germline V gene data show CDR1 as ENHRY and CDR2 as SYGVKD. Losses at the gene ends were 3 bases for V and 5 bases for J; bases not matched to a gene: 3. V and J are TRBV10-3 and TRBJ2-5, with TRBD2 identical over 10 bases. The clonotype comes from a man between 60 and 75 years old in good health and CMV-seronegative. The sample consisted of PBMCs. In DNA form, the CDR3 reads TGTGCCATCAGTGACCCAGCGGGGGGGGAGACCCAGTACTTC. It translates to CAISDPAGGETQYF.